This T cell receptor (beta chain) is from a study of cytomegalovirus exposure and HLA in healthy donors. The PCR used 60 Vbeta and 13 Jbeta primers. The table came from immunoSEQ multiplex PCR; TCRdb's copy has only in-frame clones and leaves some out. The sample has roughly 130,000 clones, 75% to 90% seen once. Every donor was a healthy person donating bone marrow. Germline V gene data show CDR1 as MGHRA and CDR2 as YSYEKL. The CDR3 is made up of 17 amino acids. Trimming removed 2 bases from V and 5 bases from J, with 18 bases in between. This receptor was identified in a man aged 30 to 45 in good health and CMV-seronegative. The V call is TRBV4-1, the J call TRBJ2-2; tentative D call: TRBD2 (5 bases). Sequencing was performed on PBMCs. This chain's CDR3 is CASSQYGDKRRTGELFF. CDR3 in DNA: TGCGCCAGCAGCCAATATGGAGATAAGCGGAGAACCGGGGAGCTGTTTTTT.